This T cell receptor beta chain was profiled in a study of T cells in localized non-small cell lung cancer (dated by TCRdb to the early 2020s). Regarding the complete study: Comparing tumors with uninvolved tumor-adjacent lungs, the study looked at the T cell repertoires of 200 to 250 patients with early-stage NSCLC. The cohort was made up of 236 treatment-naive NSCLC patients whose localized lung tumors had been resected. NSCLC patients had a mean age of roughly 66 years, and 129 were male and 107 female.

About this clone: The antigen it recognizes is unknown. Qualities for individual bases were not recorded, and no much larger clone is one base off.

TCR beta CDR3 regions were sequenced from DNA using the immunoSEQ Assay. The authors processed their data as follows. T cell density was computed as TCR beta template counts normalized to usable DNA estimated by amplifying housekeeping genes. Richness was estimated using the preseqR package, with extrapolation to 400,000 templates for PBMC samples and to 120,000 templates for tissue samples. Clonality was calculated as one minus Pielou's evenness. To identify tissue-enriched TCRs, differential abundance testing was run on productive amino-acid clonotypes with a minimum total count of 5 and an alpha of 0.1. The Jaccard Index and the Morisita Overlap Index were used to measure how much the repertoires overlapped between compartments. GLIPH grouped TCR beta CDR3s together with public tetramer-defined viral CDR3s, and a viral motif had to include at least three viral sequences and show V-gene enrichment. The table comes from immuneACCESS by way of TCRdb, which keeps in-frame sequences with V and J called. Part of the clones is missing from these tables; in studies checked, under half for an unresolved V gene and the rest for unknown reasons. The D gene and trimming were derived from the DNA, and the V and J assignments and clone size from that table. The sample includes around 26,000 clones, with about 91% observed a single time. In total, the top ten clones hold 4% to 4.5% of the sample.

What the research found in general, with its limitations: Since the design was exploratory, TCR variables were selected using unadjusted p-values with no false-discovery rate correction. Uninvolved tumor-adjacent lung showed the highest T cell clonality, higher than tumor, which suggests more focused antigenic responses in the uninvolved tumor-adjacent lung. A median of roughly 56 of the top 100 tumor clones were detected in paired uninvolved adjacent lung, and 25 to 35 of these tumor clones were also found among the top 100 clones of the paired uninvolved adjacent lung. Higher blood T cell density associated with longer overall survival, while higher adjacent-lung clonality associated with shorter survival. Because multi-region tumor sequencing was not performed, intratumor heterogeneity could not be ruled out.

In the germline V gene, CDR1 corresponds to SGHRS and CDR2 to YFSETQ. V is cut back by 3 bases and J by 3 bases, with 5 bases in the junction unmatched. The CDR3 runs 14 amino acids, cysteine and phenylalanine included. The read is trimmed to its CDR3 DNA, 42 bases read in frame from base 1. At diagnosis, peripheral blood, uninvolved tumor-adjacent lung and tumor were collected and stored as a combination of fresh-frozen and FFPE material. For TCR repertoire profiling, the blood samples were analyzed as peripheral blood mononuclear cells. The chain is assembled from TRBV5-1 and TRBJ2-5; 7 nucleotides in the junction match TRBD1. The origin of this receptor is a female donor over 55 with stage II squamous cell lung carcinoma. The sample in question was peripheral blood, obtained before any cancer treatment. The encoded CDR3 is CASSSQTGKETQYF. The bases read TGCGCCAGCAGCTCCCAGACAGGGAAAGAGACCCAGTACTTC.